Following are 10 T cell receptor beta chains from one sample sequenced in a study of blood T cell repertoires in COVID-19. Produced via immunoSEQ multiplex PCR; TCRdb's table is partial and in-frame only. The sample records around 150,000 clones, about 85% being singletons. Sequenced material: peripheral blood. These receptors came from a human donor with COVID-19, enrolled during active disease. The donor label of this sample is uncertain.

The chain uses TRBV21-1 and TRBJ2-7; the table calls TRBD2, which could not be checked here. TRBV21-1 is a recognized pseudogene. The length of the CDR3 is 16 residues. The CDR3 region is CASSKEVATSGYEQYF. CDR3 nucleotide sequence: TGTGCCAGCAGCAAAGAGGTAGCGACTAGCGGGTACGAGCAGTACTTC.

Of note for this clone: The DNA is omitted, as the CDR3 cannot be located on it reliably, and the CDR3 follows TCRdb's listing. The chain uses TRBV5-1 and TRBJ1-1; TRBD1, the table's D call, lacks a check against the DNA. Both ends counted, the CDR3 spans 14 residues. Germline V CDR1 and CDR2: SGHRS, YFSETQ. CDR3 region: CASSLDDFGTGSIF.

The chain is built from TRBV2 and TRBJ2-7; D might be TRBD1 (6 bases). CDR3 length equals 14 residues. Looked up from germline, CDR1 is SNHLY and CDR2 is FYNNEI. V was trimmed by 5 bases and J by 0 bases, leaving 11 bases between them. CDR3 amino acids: CASSFQGSSYEQYF. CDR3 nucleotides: TGTGCCAGCAGTTTCCAGGGGAGCTCCTACGAGCAGTACTTC.

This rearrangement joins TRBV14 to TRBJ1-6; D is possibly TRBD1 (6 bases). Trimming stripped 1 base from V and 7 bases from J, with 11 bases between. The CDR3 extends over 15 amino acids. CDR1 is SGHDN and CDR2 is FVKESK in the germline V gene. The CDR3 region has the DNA TGTGCCAGCAGCCAAGCAGGGGCTGTGAATTCACCCCTCCACTTT. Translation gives CASSQAGAVNSPLHF.

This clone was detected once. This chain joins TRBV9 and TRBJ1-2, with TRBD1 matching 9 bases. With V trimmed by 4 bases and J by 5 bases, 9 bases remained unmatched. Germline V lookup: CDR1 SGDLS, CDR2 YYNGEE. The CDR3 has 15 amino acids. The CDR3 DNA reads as TGTGCCAGCAGCTTCAGGGACAGGGAGGTTTATGGCTACACCTTC. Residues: CASSFRDREVYGYTF.

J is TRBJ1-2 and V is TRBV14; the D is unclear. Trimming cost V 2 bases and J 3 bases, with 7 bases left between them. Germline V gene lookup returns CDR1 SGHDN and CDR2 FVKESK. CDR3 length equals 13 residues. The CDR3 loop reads CASSQYTYYGYTF. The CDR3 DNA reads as TGTGCCAGCAGCCAATACACCTACTATGGCTACACCTTC. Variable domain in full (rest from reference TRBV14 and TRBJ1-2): EAGVTQFPSHSVIEKGQTVTLRCDPISGHDNLYWYRRVMGKEIKFLLHFVKESKQDESGMPNNRFLAERTGGTYSTLKVQPAELEDSGVYFCASSQYTYYGYTFGSGTRLTVV.

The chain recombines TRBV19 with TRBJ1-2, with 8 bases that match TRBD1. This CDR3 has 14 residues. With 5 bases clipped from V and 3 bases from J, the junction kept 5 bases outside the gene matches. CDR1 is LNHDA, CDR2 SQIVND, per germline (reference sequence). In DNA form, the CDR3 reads TGTGCCAGTAGTCCCGGACAGGGCTACTATGGCTACACCTTC. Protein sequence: CASSPGQGYYGYTF.

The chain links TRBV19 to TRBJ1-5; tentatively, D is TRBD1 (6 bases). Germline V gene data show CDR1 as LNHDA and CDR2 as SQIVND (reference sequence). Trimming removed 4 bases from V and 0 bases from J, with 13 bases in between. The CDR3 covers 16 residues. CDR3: CASSTPGQLSNQPQHF. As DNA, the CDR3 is TGTGCCAGTAGTACGCCCGGACAGCTTAGCAATCAGCCCCAGCATTTT.

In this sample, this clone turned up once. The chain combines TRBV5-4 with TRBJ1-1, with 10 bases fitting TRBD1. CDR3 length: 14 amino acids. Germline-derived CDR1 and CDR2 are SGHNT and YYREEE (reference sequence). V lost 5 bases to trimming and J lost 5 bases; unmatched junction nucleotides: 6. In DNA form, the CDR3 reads TGTGCCAGCAGAGGGGACAGGGGCTATACTGAAGCTTTCTTT. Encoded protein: CASRGDRGYTEAFF. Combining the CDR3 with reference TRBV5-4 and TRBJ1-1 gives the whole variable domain ETGVTQSPTHLIKTRGQQVTLRCSSQSGHNTVSWYQQALGQGPQFIFQYYREEENGRGNFPPRFSGLQFPNYSSELNVNALELDDSALYLCASRGDRGYTEAFFGQGTRLTVV.

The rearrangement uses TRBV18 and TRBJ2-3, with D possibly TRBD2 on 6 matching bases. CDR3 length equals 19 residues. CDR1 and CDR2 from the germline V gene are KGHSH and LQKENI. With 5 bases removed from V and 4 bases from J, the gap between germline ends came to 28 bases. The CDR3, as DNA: TGTGCCAGCTCAAGAGGCCTCCGGACTATCAACCCCCCTCCAGATACGCAGTATTTT. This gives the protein CASSRGLRTINPPPDTQYF.